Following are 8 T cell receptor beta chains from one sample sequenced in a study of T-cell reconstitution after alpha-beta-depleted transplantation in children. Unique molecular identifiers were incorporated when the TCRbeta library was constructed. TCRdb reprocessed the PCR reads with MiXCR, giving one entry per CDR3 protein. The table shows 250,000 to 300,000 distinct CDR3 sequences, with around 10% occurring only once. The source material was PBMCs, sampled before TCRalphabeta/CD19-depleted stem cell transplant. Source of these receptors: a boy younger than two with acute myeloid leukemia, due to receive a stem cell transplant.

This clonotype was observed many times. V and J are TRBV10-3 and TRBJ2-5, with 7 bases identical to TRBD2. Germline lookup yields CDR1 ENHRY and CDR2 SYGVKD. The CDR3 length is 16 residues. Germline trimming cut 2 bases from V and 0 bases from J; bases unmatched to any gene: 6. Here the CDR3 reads CAISENGGTYQETQYF. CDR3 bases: TGTGCCATCAGTGAGAACGGGGGGACGTACCAAGAGACCCAGTACTTC.

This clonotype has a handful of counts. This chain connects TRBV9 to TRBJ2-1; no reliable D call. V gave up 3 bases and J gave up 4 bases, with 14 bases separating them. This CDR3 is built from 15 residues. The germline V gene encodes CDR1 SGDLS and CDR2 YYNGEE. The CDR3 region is CASSGPGPWYNEQFF. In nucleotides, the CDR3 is TGTGCCAGCAGCGGCCCAGGCCCTTGGTACAATGAGCAGTTCTTC. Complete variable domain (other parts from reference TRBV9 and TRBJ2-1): DSGVTQTPKHLITATGQRVTLRCSPRSGDLSVYWYQQSLDQGLQFLIQYYNGEERAKGNILERFSAQQFPDLHSELNLSSLELGDSALYFCASSGPGPWYNEQFFGPGTRLTVL.

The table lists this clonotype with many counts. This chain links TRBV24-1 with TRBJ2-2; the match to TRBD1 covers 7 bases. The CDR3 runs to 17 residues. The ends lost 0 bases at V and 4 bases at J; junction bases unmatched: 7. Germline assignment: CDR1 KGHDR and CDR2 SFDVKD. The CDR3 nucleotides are TGTGCCACCAGTGATTTGCAGCAGGGGGTGACCACCGGGGAGCTGTTTTTT. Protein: CATSDLQQGVTTGELFF.

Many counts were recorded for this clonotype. The CDR3 loop is CASTSWPYGYTF. The CDR3 nucleotides are TGTGCCAGCACCTCCTGGCCCTATGGCTACACCTTC. V and J are TRBV28 and TRBJ1-2; the D is unclear. Germline CDR1 and CDR2: MDHEN and SYDVKM. This CDR3 has 12 amino acids. V lost 7 bases, J lost 4 bases, and 10 bases lay in between.

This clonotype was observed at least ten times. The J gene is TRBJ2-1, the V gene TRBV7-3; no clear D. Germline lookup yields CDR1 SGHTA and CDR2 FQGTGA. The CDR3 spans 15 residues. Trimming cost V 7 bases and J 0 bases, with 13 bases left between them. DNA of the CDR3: TGTGCCAGCACCCTGCTCCTGAACTCCTACAATGAGCAGTTCTTC. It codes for CASTLLLNSYNEQFF.

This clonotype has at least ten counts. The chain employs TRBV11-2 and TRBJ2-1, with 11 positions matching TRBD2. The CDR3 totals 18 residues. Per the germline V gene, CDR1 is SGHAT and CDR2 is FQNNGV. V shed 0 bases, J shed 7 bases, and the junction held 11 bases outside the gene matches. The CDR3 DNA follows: TGTGCCAGCAGCTTAGAACGGCGCACTAGCGGGAGCCCGAATGAGCAGTTCTTC. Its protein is CASSLERRTSGSPNEQFF.

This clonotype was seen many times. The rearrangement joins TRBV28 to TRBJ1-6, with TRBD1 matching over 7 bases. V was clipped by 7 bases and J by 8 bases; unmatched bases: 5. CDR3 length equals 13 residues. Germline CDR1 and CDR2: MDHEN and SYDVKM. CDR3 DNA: TGTGCCAGCATTGACAGGGCTTATTCACCCCTCCACTTT. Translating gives CASIDRAYSPLHF.

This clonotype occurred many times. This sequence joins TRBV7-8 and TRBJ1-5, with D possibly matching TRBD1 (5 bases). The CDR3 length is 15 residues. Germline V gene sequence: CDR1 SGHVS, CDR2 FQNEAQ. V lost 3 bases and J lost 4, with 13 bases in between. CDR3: CASSFDSQQNQPQHF. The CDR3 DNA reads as TGTGCCAGCAGCTTTGACAGCCAGCAAAATCAGCCCCAGCATTTT.